Included here is one TCR beta chain sequence, with context. This sample is part of a study of T cells in Graves' hyperthyroidism and ophthalmopathy. V lost 5 bases and J lost 8; bases outside the gene matches: 6. The germline CDR1 and CDR2 sequences are SEHNR and FQNEAQ (reference sequence). CDR3 size: 13 residues. Template material for amplifying TCR beta CDR3 regions consisted of RNA transcripts. TCR CDR3 regions were first amplified by RT-PCR with HTBI primers. From the multiplex PCR reads, TCRdb called clonotypes with MiXCR, one entry per CDR3 protein. Altogether about 560,000 distinct CDR3 sequences are present, about a sixth being singletons, with the ten largest covering approximately 7.4%.

The source is a woman younger than 45 with Graves' hyperthyroidism. The chain recombines TRBV7-9 with TRBJ2-1; TRBD1 agrees at 7 bases. What was sequenced was blood. CDR3 protein: CASSPPGGYEQFF. The DNA for the CDR3 is TGTGCCAGCAGCCCTCCAGGGGGATATGAGCAGTTCTTC.